This TCR beta chain was sequenced for a study of beta chain features in type 1 diabetes. Study results and caveats: Type 1 diabetes patients showed a moderate but significant shortening of TCRB CDR3s in all four CD4+ subsets.

The authors obtained over 95% purity in all sorted populations. Isolated RNA was reverse transcribed in full, so expressed TCRB transcripts were sequenced. The repertoire was sequenced with immunoSEQ multiplex PCR; TCRdb's copy has only in-frame clones and lacks some. Of about 230,000 clones in the sample, over 8.5% were seen once. This clone has a count of ten or more. Its antigen is still unknown. Sequences were obtained from naive CD4+ T cells from blood. This clonotype originated in a woman under 30 in good health.

CDR3 nucleotide sequence: TGTGCCAGCAGCTCGCCACGGAGCTACGAGCAGTACTTC. It specifies CASSSPRSYEQYF. V usage is TRBV7-2 and J usage is TRBJ2-7; no definite D call. Trimming removed 4 bases at V and 3 bases at J, with 10 bases between. CDR3 size: 13 residues. CDR1 and CDR2 from the germline V gene are SGHTA and FQGNSA.